Listed here are 3 T cell receptor beta chains from one sample, sequenced in a study of blood T cell repertoires in COVID-19. The method was immunoSEQ multiplex PCR; TCRdb's version includes in-frame clones alone and lacks a portion of them. The sample has 250,000 to 300,000 clones; roughly 87% are singletons. Sequenced input: peripheral blood. The receptors here all came from a woman aged 45-65 years who had recovered from COVID-19.

The J gene is TRBJ2-3, the V gene TRBV9, with a weak D call TRBD2 (6 bases). The V gene lost 4 bases and the J gene lost 6 bases, with 12 bases spanning the gap. Germline V gene data show CDR1 as SGDLS and CDR2 as YYNGEE. The length of the CDR3 is 13 residues. The CDR3 bases are TGTGCCAGCAGCTGGGACTTCGTGGATACGCAGTATTTT. This encodes CASSWDFVDTQYF.

Concerning this clone: The sample holds other DNA sequences that translate to the same CDR3. The genes are TRBV5-4 and TRBJ2-7; 7 bases map to TRBD2. The CDR3 covers 14 residues. V lost 0 bases and J lost 2; bases outside the gene matches: 2. Per the germline V gene, CDR1 is SGHNT and CDR2 is YYREEE (reference sequence). Here the CDR3 reads CASSLGGGTYEQYF. CDR3 bases: TGTGCCAGCAGCTTGGGGGGGGGAACCTACGAGCAGTACTTC.

The chain couples TRBV7-9 to TRBJ2-7; a weak D match, TRBD1 (5 bases). The CDR3 sequence is 12 residues long. Germline V gene lookup returns CDR1 SEHNR and CDR2 FQNEAQ (reference sequence). With 8 bases removed from V and 1 base from J, the gap between germline ends came to 9 bases. The CDR3 loop reads CASVGESYEQYF. The CDR3 coding sequence is TGTGCCAGCGTAGGGGAATCCTACGAGCAGTACTTC.